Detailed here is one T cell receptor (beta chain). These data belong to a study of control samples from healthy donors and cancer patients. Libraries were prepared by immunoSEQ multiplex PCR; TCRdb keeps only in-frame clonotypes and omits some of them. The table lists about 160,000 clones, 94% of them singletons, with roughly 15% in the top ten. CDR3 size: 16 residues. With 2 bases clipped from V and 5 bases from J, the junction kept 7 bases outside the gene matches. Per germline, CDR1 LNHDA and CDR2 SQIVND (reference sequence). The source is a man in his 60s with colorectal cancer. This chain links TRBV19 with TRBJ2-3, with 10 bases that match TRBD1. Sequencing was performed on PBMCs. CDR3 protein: CASSILGGDRGDTQYF. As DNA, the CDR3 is TGTGCCAGTAGTATACTCGGAGGGGACAGGGGAGATACGCAGTATTTT.